The clone carrying this T cell receptor beta chain was recorded only once. These data come from a study of blood T cell repertoires in COVID-19. Study-level background: The United States, Italy and Spain were the sources of the acute and convalescent COVID-19 samples. Nucleic acid was either cDNA or gDNA, and it came from T cells, B-cell-depleted T cells, or PBMCs.

Per the germline V gene, CDR1 is LNHDA and CDR2 is SQIVND (reference sequence). This CDR3 has 14 amino acids. V lost 5 bases and J lost 4, with 12 bases in between. Original processing methods: Amplification with reference gene primers provided the estimates of nucleated cell counts. The method was immunoSEQ multiplex PCR; TCRdb's version includes in-frame clones alone and lacks a portion of them. That table gives V, J and clone size, and the DNA gave D and trimming. The top ten hold around 5.8% of the sample, which has about 100,000 clones, roughly nine tenths seen once. Sequencing was performed on peripheral blood. The chain couples TRBV19 to TRBJ1-5; D uncertain. This TCR was recovered from a human donor in a cohort sampled during active COVID-19. The DNA of the CDR3 is TGTGCCAGTAGTCGAGAGAGTGTTAATCAGCCCCAGCATTTT. Protein product: CASSRESVNQPQHF.